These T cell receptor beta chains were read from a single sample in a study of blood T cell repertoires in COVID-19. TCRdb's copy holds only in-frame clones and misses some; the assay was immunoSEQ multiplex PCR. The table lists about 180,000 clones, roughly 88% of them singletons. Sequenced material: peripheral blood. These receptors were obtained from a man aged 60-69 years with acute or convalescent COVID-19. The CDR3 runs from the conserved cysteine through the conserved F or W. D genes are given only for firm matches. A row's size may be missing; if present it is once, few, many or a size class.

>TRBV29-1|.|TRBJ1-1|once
TGCAGCGTTGCCTCGGACACTGAAGCTTTCTTT
CSVASDTEAFF
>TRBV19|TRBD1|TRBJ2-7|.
TGTGCCAGTAGTAAGACAGGGAACGAGCAGTACTTC
CASSKTGNEQYF
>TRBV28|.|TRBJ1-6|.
TGTGCCAGCAGTTTTGAGAGCTCCTATAATTCACCCCTCCACTTT
CASSFESSYNSPLHF
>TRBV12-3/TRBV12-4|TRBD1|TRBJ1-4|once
TGTGCCAGCAGGACAGGGTGGGATGAAAAACTGTTTTTT
CASRTGWDEKLFF
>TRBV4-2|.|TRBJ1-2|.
TGTGCCAGCAGCCGGGGCGGGGTGGTAGGGTTGGGTGGCTACACCTTC
CASSRGGVVGLGGYTF
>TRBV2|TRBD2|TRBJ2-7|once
TGTGCCAGCAGTGAAGGGGGGAGCGGGAACGAGCAGTACTTC
CASSEGGSGNEQYF
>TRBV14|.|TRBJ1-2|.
TGTGCCAGCAGCCAAATGCGAGGGTATGGCTACACCTTC
CASSQMRGYGYTF
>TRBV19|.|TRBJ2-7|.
TGTGCCAGTAGTCGAATCCCCGGCTACGAGCAGTACTTC
CASSRIPGYEQYF
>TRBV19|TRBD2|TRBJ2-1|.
TGTGCCAGTAGTGTTAGCGGGAGTGGGAATGAGCAGTTCTTC
CASSVSGSGNEQFF
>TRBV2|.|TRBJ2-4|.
TGTGCCAGCAGTGAAGATGGGGGGGCCAAAAACATTCAGTACTTC
CASSEDGGAKNIQYF
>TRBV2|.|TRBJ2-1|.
TGTGCCAGCACTAGGCTAGTTTACAATGAGCAGTTCTTC
CASTRLVYNEQFF
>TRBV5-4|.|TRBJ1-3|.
TGTGCCAGCAGCTTAGGAGGGCAGAGCTCTGGAAACACCATATATTTT
CASSLGGQSSGNTIYF
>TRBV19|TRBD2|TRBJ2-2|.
TGTGCCAGTAGCATCCGAGCGGGAGGAAACACCGGGGAGCTGTTTTTT
CASSIRAGGNTGELFF
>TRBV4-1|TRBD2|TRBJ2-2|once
TGCGCCAGCAGCCAAGCTAGCGGGAGTTCCGCAGGCACCGGGGAGCTGTTTTTT
CASSQASGSSAGTGELFF
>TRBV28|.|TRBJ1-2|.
TGTGCCAGCAGTACTACGGCGGTCGATGGCTACACCTTC
CASSTTAVDGYTF
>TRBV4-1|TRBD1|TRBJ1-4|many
TGCGCCAGCAGCGCCGGGACAGCTGCAACTAATGAAAAACTGTTTTTT
CASSAGTAATNEKLFF
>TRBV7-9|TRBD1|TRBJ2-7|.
TGTGCCAGCAGTACCCGACAGGGGGAAAACTCCTACGAGCAGTACTTC
CASSTRQGENSYEQYF
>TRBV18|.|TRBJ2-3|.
TGTGCCAGCTCACCACCGGAATCATCGGGGAATACGCAGTATTTT
CASSPPESSGNTQYF